This T cell receptor beta chain was identified in a study of blood T cell repertoires in COVID-19. Across the whole study: Acute and convalescent COVID-19 samples came from the United States, Italy and Spain.

This clone was seen only a few times. V was cut by 0 bases and J by 2 bases, with 7 bases left in between. The CDR3 covers 14 residues. Germline values: CDR1 MNHEY, CDR2 SMNVEV (reference sequence). Study processing details: Reference gene primer amplification gave estimated nucleated cell counts. Some clones are missing from TCRdb's copy, which holds only in-frame ones; the method was immunoSEQ multiplex PCR. For V, J and clone size, that table is used; D and trimming come from the DNA. The table has hundreds of thousands of clones, around 88% seen once. This TCR derives from a woman aged 50 to 60 with acute COVID-19. The chain links TRBV27 to TRBJ1-2; D remains unclear. The sequenced sample was PBMCs or T cells enriched from blood (not recorded which). In DNA, the CDR3 is TGTGCCAGCAGTTTATCGTCCGGGAACTATGGCTACACCTTC. Its translation: CASSLSSGNYGYTF.